The clone carrying this TCR beta chain has a count of ten or more. Its antigen is unknown. Unique molecular identifiers were used in preparing the TCRbeta library. TCRdb recomputed calls from the PCR reads with MiXCR, one row per CDR3 protein. The sample consists of hundreds of thousands of distinct CDR3 sequences, 11% of them appearing once. These data originate in a study of T-cell reconstitution after alpha-beta-depleted transplantation in children. Whole-study results and caveats: Fresh T-cell production supplied most of the T-cell counts and diversity seen one year after transplant. Two months or so post-transplant, alpha-beta T cells reportedly derived from several hundred expanded graft clones. Some patients owed their high day-60 TCRbeta diversity to surviving recipient T cells and thymic progenitors.

The specimen was peripheral blood, collected 180 days after TCRalphabeta/CD19-depleted stem cell transplant. The TCR sequence derives from a male patient aged 2-15 years who had a stem cell transplant for chronic granulomatous disease, so the T cells may come from the graft donor.

The CDR3 reads CASSHHPTGYEAFF. DNA for the CDR3: TGCGCCAGCAGCCACCATCCGACCGGCTATGAAGCTTTCTTT. V usage is TRBV5-1 and J usage is TRBJ1-1, with unresolved D. V was cut by 4 bases and J by 7 bases, with 17 bases left in between. Germline CDR1 reads SGHRS; CDR2 reads YFSETQ. CDR3 length equals 14 residues.